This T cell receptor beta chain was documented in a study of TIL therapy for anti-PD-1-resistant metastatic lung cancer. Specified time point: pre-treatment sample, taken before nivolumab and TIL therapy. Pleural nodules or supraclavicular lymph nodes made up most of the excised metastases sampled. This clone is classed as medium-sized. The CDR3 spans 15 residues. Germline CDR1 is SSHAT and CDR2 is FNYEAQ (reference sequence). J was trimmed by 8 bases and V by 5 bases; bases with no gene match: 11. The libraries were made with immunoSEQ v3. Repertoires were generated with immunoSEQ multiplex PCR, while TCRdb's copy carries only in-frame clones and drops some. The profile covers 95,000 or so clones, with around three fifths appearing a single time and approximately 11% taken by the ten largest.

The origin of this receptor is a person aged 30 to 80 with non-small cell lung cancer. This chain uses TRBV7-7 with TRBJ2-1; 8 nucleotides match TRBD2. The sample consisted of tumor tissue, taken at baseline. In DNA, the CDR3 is TGTGCCAGCAGCCAAGGACTAGCTAGTAGATATGAGCAGTTCTTC. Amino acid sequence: CASSQGLASRYEQFF.